The clone carrying this TCR beta chain was counted between two and nine times. Its antigen is unknown. This specimen comes from a study of CD8 T cells in ankylosing spondylitis. This CDR3 contains 13 residues. Germline V gene lookup returns CDR1 SEHNR and CDR2 FQNEAQ (reference sequence). Trimming pared 5 bases from V and 2 bases from J, leaving 6 bases between. Quantitative molecular-barcoded 5'-RACE generated the TCR beta libraries. TCRdb reanalysed the 5' RACE reads using MiXCR and keeps one entry per CDR3 protein. The data show 300,000 to 400,000 distinct CDR3 sequences, with approximately 20% seen just once and under 15% held by the top ten. General observations from the study: Clones linked to disease, bearing a CD8+ phenotype, were relatively rare in peripheral blood.

Sequencing used blood, either unsorted or a sorted T cell fraction (not recorded which). This TCR derives from a male donor with ankylosing spondylitis or in good health (not recorded which). This rearrangement joins TRBV7-9 to TRBJ2-2; no firm D call. The CDR3 region is CASSKGNTGELFF. CDR3 DNA: TGTGCCAGCAGCAAGGGAAACACCGGGGAGCTGTTTTTT.